This TCR beta chain was obtained from a study of control samples from healthy donors and cancer patients. Sequenced by immunoSEQ multiplex PCR; TCRdb stores in-frame clones only, minus some. Of tens of thousands of clones listed, over 85% are singletons. From germline, CDR1 is KGHSH and CDR2 LQKENI. The junction had 7 bases not matched to a gene; V was cut back by 5 bases and J by 3 bases. The CDR3 is 17 amino acids. The chain has TRBV18 and TRBJ2-1; 13 nucleotides line up with TRBD2. The TCR comes from a man aged 50-60 years in good health. Sequencing was carried out using blood. The CDR3 region is CASSRLAGGLIYNEQFF. The CDR3 DNA follows: TGTGCCAGCTCAAGACTAGCGGGGGGCCTAATCTACAATGAGCAGTTCTTC.